These 26 T cell receptor beta chains originate from one sample sequenced in a study of cytomegalovirus exposure and HLA in healthy donors. Sequenced by immunoSEQ multiplex PCR; TCRdb stores in-frame clones only, minus some. The repertoire holds some 110,000 clones, about 91% seen once, with approximately 1.8% in the top ten. Input material: PBMCs. The origin of the receptors is a man between 18 and 35 years old in good health and CMV-seronegative.

The J gene is TRBJ2-3, the V gene TRBV25-1; 10 bases match TRBD2. Trimming cost V 3 bases and J 5 bases; bases outside gene matches: 11. The CDR3 totals 17 residues. CDR1 and CDR2 from the germline V gene are MGHDK and SYGVNS. CDR3 sequence: CASSDPTSGINLDTQYF. CDR3 coding DNA: TGTGCCAGCAGTGATCCCACTAGCGGGATAAACCTAGATACGCAGTATTTT.

This clone was observed once. V and J are TRBV19 and TRBJ2-7, with D possibly being TRBD1 (5 bases). V shed 1 base and J shed 2 bases, with 12 bases lying between them. Germline CDR1 LNHDA, CDR2 SQIVND (reference sequence). The CDR3 contains 15 residues. The CDR3 nucleotides are TGTGCCAGTAGTATAGGCAGGGTCCGGGCCTACGAGCAGTACTTC. Protein sequence: CASSIGRVRAYEQYF. Full variable domain (rest looked up from reference TRBV19 and TRBJ2-7): DGGITQSPKYLFRKEGQNVTLSCEQNLNHDAMYWYRQDPGQGLRLIYYSQIVNDFQKGDIAEGYSVSREKKESFPLTVTSAQKNPTAFYLCASSIGRVRAYEQYFGPGTRLTVT.

This clone has just one count. V usage is TRBV4-3 and J usage is TRBJ1-3; TRBD1 might be the D (5 bases). CDR3 length: 20 residues. Germline CDR1 LGHNA, CDR2 YSLEER. Between the trimmed V and J ends, which lost 1 base and 0 bases, there was a span of 22 bases. The DNA of the CDR3 is TGCGCCAGCAGCCAAGTTAGCGGACGGGTATTAAGGGGCTCTGGAAACACCATATATTTT. Protein sequence: CASSQVSGRVLRGSGNTIYF.

This clone has only one observation. The chain employs TRBV6-1 and TRBJ1-2; TRBD1 might be the D (6 bases). Between the trimmed V and J ends, which lost 5 bases and 4 bases, there was a span of 17 bases. Germline V gives CDR1 MNHNS, CDR2 SASEGT. The CDR3 sequence is 15 residues long. The CDR3 region is CASSSGQFLVYGYTF. The CDR3 DNA reads TGTGCCAGCAGTAGTGGACAGTTCCTCGTCTATGGCTACACCTTC.

This chain connects TRBV30 to TRBJ1-4; TRBD1 might be the D (5 bases). CDR3 length: 17 amino acids. V was shortened by 0 bases and J by 8 bases, with 22 bases between the two germline ends. Germline assignment: CDR1 GTSNPN and CDR2 SVGIG (reference sequence). The CDR3 protein is CAWSVQAYTLKGEKLFF. CDR3 bases: TGTGCCTGGAGTGTCCAGGCATACACGCTCAAGGGGGAAAAACTGTTTTTT.

This clone has more than one count but fewer than ten. The chain recombines TRBV9 with TRBJ1-2; TRBD1 is a possible D gene (6 bases). The germline CDR1 and CDR2 sequences are SGDLS and YYNGEE. This CDR3 spans 13 amino acids. Trimming stripped 4 bases from V and 7 bases from J, with 14 bases between. CDR3 nucleotide sequence: TGTGCCAGCAGCAAAGGGGGTTCAGGTGGCTACACCTTC. Amino acid sequence: CASSKGGSGGYTF.

This sequence joins TRBV7-9 and TRBJ1-1, with 7 bases aligning to TRBD1. V dropped 5 bases and J dropped 4; count of bases not matched to a gene: 7. CDR1 is SEHNR, CDR2 FQNEAQ, per germline (reference sequence). The CDR3 length is 14 residues. The CDR3 DNA sequence: TGTGCCAGCAGCCCAGGGGGGCTAGGCACTGAAGCTTTCTTT. Amino acid sequence: CASSPGGLGTEAFF.

The chain recombines TRBV25-1 with TRBJ1-2, with 9 bases aligning to TRBD1. Germline CDR1 MGHDK, CDR2 SYGVNS. V lost 4 bases and J lost 10; bases outside the gene matches: 13. The CDR3 is 15 amino acids. The CDR3 loop reads CASSAHRDRDAAYTF. CDR3 nucleotides: TGTGCCAGCAGTGCCCACCGGGACAGGGACGCTGCCTACACCTTC.

The rearrangement joins TRBV5-6 to TRBJ1-1; 7 bases align to TRBD1. The V gene end was trimmed by 2 bases and the J gene end by 5 bases; junction bases not matched to a gene: 0. Looked up from germline, CDR1 is SGHDT and CDR2 is YYEEEE. The CDR3 has 12 amino acids. The CDR3 region has the DNA TGTGCCAGCAGCTTACAGGGGACTGAAGCTTTCTTT. This sequence encodes CASSLQGTEAFF.

V and J are TRBV4-1 and TRBJ1-6; D gene ambiguous. In germline, CDR1 is MGHRA, CDR2 YSYEKL. Trimming left V 4 bases short and J 5 bases short, with 18 bases between. The CDR3 is 17 residues long. CDR3 in DNA: TGCGCCAGCAGCCTCATAACAGAATCACTTAATAATTCACCCCTCCACTTT. Protein product: CASSLITESLNNSPLHF.

The V and J genes are TRBV5-4 and TRBJ1-1, with TRBD1 identical over 7 bases. J gave up 0 bases and V 3 bases, and 5 bases lay outside the gene matches. This CDR3 has 15 residues. In germline, CDR1 is SGHNT, CDR2 YYREEE (reference sequence). This CDR3 reads CASSSGGQLNTEAFF. The CDR3 DNA reads TGTGCCAGCAGCTCAGGGGGACAGTTGAACACTGAAGCTTTCTTT. The variable domain in full, completed from reference TRBV5-4 and TRBJ1-1, reads ETGVTQSPTHLIKTRGQQVTLRCSSQSGHNTVSWYQQALGQGPQFIFQYYREEENGRGNFPPRFSGLQFPNYSSELNVNALELDDSALYLCASSSGGQLNTEAFFGQGTRLTVV.

The chain links TRBV6-5 to TRBJ2-2; a weak D match, TRBD1 (6 bases). V shed 4 bases and J shed 4 bases, with 10 bases lying between them. Per germline, CDR1 MNHEY and CDR2 SVGAGI. The CDR3 spans 14 residues. The CDR3 loop is CASSFTGRTGELFF. CDR3 nucleotide sequence: TGTGCCAGCAGTTTTACAGGGCGCACCGGGGAGCTGTTTTTT.

The V and J genes are TRBV9 and TRBJ2-1; 8 positions agree with TRBD1. Unmatched junction bases numbered 14, after V lost 2 bases and J lost 13 bases. The germline V gene has CDR1 SGDLS and CDR2 YYNGEE. This CDR3 region has 15 residues. CDR3 coding DNA: TGTGCCAGCAGCGTTACTACAGGACAGGGTCAAATTCAGTTCTTC. Protein: CASSVTTGQGQIQFF.

This sequence joins TRBV9 and TRBJ2-1; 7 bases map to TRBD2. This CDR3 is 12 amino acids long. Germline lookup yields CDR1 SGDLS and CDR2 YYNGEE. J was trimmed by 4 bases and V by 8 bases; bases with no gene match: 3. CDR3 coding DNA: TGTGCCAGTTCTAGCGGATACAATGAGCAGTTCTTC. Protein: CASSSGYNEQFF.

The gene calls are TRBV19 and TRBJ1-6, with 11 positions matching TRBD1. V shed 4 bases and J 9 bases; nucleotides not matched to a gene: 5. Germline lookup yields CDR1 LNHDA and CDR2 SQIVND (reference sequence). CDR3 size: 15 residues. CDR3 in amino acids: CASSTAGTGGSPLHF. CDR3 in DNA: TGTGCCAGTAGTACTGCCGGGACAGGGGGTTCACCCCTCCACTTT.

The rearrangement links TRBV9 to TRBJ2-1; D may be TRBD1 (5 bases). CDR3 size: 13 residues. V was clipped by 5 bases and J by 8 bases, with 14 bases between them. CDR1 is SGDLS and CDR2 is YYNGEE in the germline V gene. The chain's CDR3 is CASRSRLGDEQFF. The CDR3 nucleotides are TGTGCCAGCAGATCCCGCCTAGGGGATGAGCAGTTCTTC.

The V gene is TRBV15, the J gene TRBJ1-4; no reliable D call. The CDR3 totals 15 residues. Per the germline V gene, CDR1 is LNHNV and CDR2 is YYDKDF (reference sequence). Trimming cost V 0 bases and J 6 bases, with 11 bases left between them. The CDR3, as DNA: TGTGCCACCAGCAGAGAGGCCGGGAACTATGAAAAACTGTTTTTT. Protein: CATSREAGNYEKLFF.

The rearrangement uses TRBV7-9 and TRBJ2-7; possibly TRBD1 for D (6 bases). Trimming stripped 4 bases from V and 0 bases from J, with 13 bases between. The CDR3 totals 15 residues. Germline V gene lookup returns CDR1 SEHNR and CDR2 FQNEAQ (reference sequence). The CDR3 is CASSSETGDSYEQYF. Written as DNA, the CDR3 is TGTGCCAGCAGCTCCGAGACAGGTGACTCCTACGAGCAGTACTTC.

The chain carries TRBV6-5 and TRBJ2-7, with 9 bases lining up with TRBD1. From germline, CDR1 is MNHEY and CDR2 SVGAGI. CDR3 size: 15 residues. V was pared by 2 bases and J by 4 bases, with 6 bases of the junction left unmatched. The CDR3: CASSYGGTGRYEQYF. The CDR3 coding sequence is TGTGCCAGCAGTTACGGCGGGACAGGGCGGTACGAGCAGTACTTC.

The gene calls are TRBV6-6 and TRBJ2-7; TRBD2 matches at 11 bases. V lost 2 bases, J lost 3 bases, and 3 bases stayed unmatched. The CDR3 runs 15 residues. Germline CDR1 reads MNHNY; CDR2 reads SVGAGI (reference sequence). CDR3 region: CASSYATSGVYEQYF. Written as DNA, the CDR3 is TGTGCCAGCAGTTACGCGACTAGCGGGGTCTACGAGCAGTACTTC.

The chain links TRBV18 to TRBJ2-7; 7 bases match TRBD2. The germline V gene has CDR1 KGHSH and CDR2 LQKENI. The CDR3 length is 13 residues. The V segment lost 4 bases and the J segment 3 bases; nucleotides outside the gene matches: 3. CDR3 amino acids: CASSLGGGYEQYF. Written as DNA, the CDR3 is TGTGCCAGCTCACTGGGGGGGGGCTACGAGCAGTACTTC. The complete variable domain, with remaining parts taken from reference TRBV18 and TRBJ2-7, reads NAGVMQNPRHLVRRRGQEARLRCSPMKGHSHVYWYRQLPEEGLKFMVYLQKENIIDESGMPKERFSAEFPKEGPSILRIQQVVRGDSAAYFCASSLGGGYEQYFGPGTRLTVT.

This chain connects TRBV4-1 to TRBJ1-4, with D possibly being TRBD1 (6 bases). Germline CDR1 and CDR2: MGHRA and YSYEKL. This CDR3 comprises 16 residues. V was pared by 5 bases and J by 3 bases, with 16 bases between. For the CDR3, the DNA is TGCGCCAGCAGCTCGGAACAGGGTGTTCCTAATGAAAAACTGTTTTTT. Translated, it gives CASSSEQGVPNEKLFF.

This chain connects TRBV21-1 to TRBJ2-2; TRBD1 is the table's D call and was not checked against the DNA. TRBV21-1 is marked as a pseudogene. This CDR3 spans 14 amino acids. CDR3 amino acids: CASSKGQSTGELFF. The CDR3 DNA reads TGTGCCAGCAGCAAAGGACAGAGCACCGGGGAGCTGTTTTTT.

This chain links TRBV5-1 with TRBJ1-2; 8 nucleotides line up with TRBD1. Looked up from germline, CDR1 is SGHRS and CDR2 is YFSETQ. V lost 4 bases to trimming and J lost 4 bases; unmatched junction nucleotides: 9. The CDR3 extends over 15 amino acids. The CDR3 here is CASSAGQGLPYGYTF. The CDR3 DNA follows: TGCGCCAGCAGCGCCGGACAGGGTCTCCCCTATGGCTACACCTTC.

The V and J genes are TRBV7-9 and TRBJ1-1; the D is unclear. This CDR3 has 14 amino acids. V lost 4 bases, J lost 1 base, and 10 bases lay in between. CDR1 and CDR2 from the germline V gene are SEHNR and FQNEAQ (reference sequence). For the CDR3, the DNA is TGTGCCAGCAGCTCCCCCAGGAAGAACACTGAAGCTTTCTTT. Translating gives CASSSPRKNTEAFF.

V gene TRBV7-8 combines with J gene TRBJ1-1; D is perhaps TRBD1 (5 bases). CDR1 SGHVS and CDR2 FQNEAQ come from the germline V gene. V shed 1 base and J shed 1 base, with 7 bases lying between them. This CDR3 spans 14 amino acids. The CDR3: CASSLVTGNTEAFF. In DNA form, the CDR3 reads TGTGCCAGCAGCTTAGTCACAGGGAACACTGAAGCTTTCTTT.